A single sample gave rise to the 16 T cell receptor beta chains below, sequenced in a study of tumor and adjacent non-tumor tissue in lung cancer. A modified ARM-PCR protocol with three rounds of nested PCR amplified TCRbeta. TCRdb recomputed calls from the multiplex PCR reads with MiXCR, one row per CDR3 protein. The sample carries fewer than 75,000 distinct CDR3 sequences, under 80% recorded once. The template was RNA from unsorted bulk tissue. The normal lung tissue was taken more than 3 cm from the tumor edge. Material: distant non-tumor lung tissue. The receptors come from a man between 60 and 75 years old with non-small cell lung cancer.

On this clonotype itself: An end of the junction does not agree with germline; a read error may underlie this. The chain recombines TRBV12-3 or TRBV12-4 with TRBJ2-2; either TRBD1 or TRBD2 may fit D (6 bases each). The CDR3 sequence is 14 residues long. The CDR3 sequence is CASTLGGGTGDLFF. The CDR3 nucleotides read TGTGCCAGCACCCTAGGGGGAGGCACCGGGGACCTGTTTTTT.

A remark on this clonotype: Germline and junction disagree at one end, which may indicate a read error. Here the CDR3 DNA reads TGCGCCAGCAGCTTCCCGGACCAGAACACTGAAGTTTTCTTT. Amino acid sequence: CASSFPDQNTEVFF. The chain combines TRBV5-1 with TRBJ1-1; D is uncertain. This CDR3 contains 14 residues. Germline lookup yields CDR1 SGHRS and CDR2 YFSETQ.

For this clonotype: A read error may account for a junction end that differs from germline. The chain has TRBV11-3 and TRBJ2-3; D gene unclear. The V gene's germline CDR1 is SGHNT and CDR2 YENEEA. The CDR3 length is 16 residues. The CDR3 nucleotides read TGTGCCTGCAGCTCCGGGCTAGTAGATAACACAGATATGCAGTATTTT. Translated, it gives CACSSGLVDNTDMQYF.

The count of this clonotype is one. This may stem from a read error, because a much larger clone lies one nucleotide away. Here the CDR3 omits its conserved ending phenylalanine or tryptophan, so a read error is the likely source. The J gene is TRBJ1-6, the V gene TRBV30; D gene unclear. CDR3 length: 12 residues. V gave up 5 bases and J gave up 7 bases, with 9 bases separating them. The germline V gene has CDR1 GTSNPN and CDR2 SVGIG (reference sequence). DNA of the CDR3: TGTGCCTGGGGAAGCGGGAATTCACCCCTCCACTAT. As protein: CAWGSGNSPLHY.

About this clonotype itself: The junction and the germline gene differ at one end; a read error may be behind it. This chain links TRBV6-2 or TRBV6-3 with TRBJ1-2; a weak D match, TRBD1 (5 bases). Per germline, CDR1 MNHEY and CDR2 SVGEGT. The CDR3 sequence is 15 residues long. The CDR3 DNA reads TGTACCAGCAGACAGTGTGGCAGGGCCAACTATGGCTACACCTTC. Encoded protein: CTSRQCGRANYGYTF.

As regards this clonotype: The junction differs from germline at one of its ends, possibly a read error. V usage is TRBV6-1 and J usage is TRBJ2-1; D gene unclear. This CDR3 is 12 amino acids long. CDR1 is MNHNS, CDR2 SASEGT, per germline. CDR3 nucleotides: TGTGCCGGCAGAGATGGGGTCAATGAGCAGTTCTTC. Protein sequence: CAGRDGVNEQFF.

Concerning this clonotype: Mismatch with germline at one junction end may stem from a read error. The rearrangement uses TRBV28 and TRBJ2-1; TRBD2 matches 7 bases. The germline V gene encodes CDR1 MDHEN and CDR2 SYDVKM. The CDR3 loop spans 14 amino acids. Here the CDR3 DNA reads TGTGCCAGCAGTTCTAGCGGTGTCTACAATGAACAGTTCTTC. Amino acid sequence: CASSSSGVYNEQFF.

Concerning this clonotype itself: It may be a read error: a sequence one base away is much more abundant. V and J are TRBV20-1 and TRBJ2-1, with D perhaps being TRBD1 or TRBD2 (5 bases each). CDR3 size: 15 residues. CDR1 is DFQATT, CDR2 SNEGSKA, per germline (reference sequence). Trimming shortened V by 5 bases and J by 4 bases, and 18 bases separated the two germline ends. The CDR3 DNA reads as TGCAGTGCTGGAAGCGCGAGGGGCTTTTACAATGAGCAGTTCTTC. Amino acid sequence: CSAGSARGFYNEQFF.

This clonotype has a count of ten or more. CDR3 DNA sequence: TGTGCCAGCAGCCCGCGGGACAGGGGACCAAAACTGTTTTTT. It yields the protein CASSPRDRGPKLFF. The chain is built from TRBV6-2 or TRBV6-3 and TRBJ1-4; 10 bases line up with TRBD1. This CDR3 comprises 14 residues. Germline CDR1 reads MNHEY; CDR2 reads SVGEGT. Trimming took 6 bases from V and 10 from J; bases not matched to a gene: 8.

This clonotype was seen a handful of times. A read error may account for a junction end that differs from germline. V and J are TRBV28 and TRBJ2-3; possibly TRBD2 for D (5 bases). The CDR3 extends over 14 amino acids. CDR1 is MDHEN and CDR2 is SYDVKM in the germline V gene. DNA of the CDR3: TGTGACAGCAGTCGGGATTCTAGTACAGATACGCAGTATTTT. It specifies CDSSRDSSTDTQYF.

Concerning this clonotype: At one boundary the junction diverges from the germline segment, which might be a read error. The V call is TRBV28, the J call TRBJ1-4; D gene uncertain. The CDR3 has 15 residues. CDR1 MDHEN and CDR2 SYDVKM come from the germline V gene. CDR3 sequence: CASTGGVRHDEKLLF. For the CDR3, the DNA is TGTGCCAGCACCGGCGGGGTCAGACATGATGAAAAACTGTTGTTT.

This clonotype was seen once. The junction departs from the called germline gene at one end, perhaps through a read error. The V gene is TRBV10-2, the J gene TRBJ1-5; D gene ambiguous. Germline values: CDR1 WSHSY, CDR2 SAAADI. The CDR3 sequence is 13 residues long. The CDR3 reads CANSVLINQPQHF. CDR3 in DNA: TGCGCCAACAGTGTACTGATCAATCAGCCCCAGCATTTT.

This sequence joins TRBV4-2 and TRBJ2-7, with 8 bases fitting TRBD1. Per germline, CDR1 LGHNA and CDR2 YNFKEQ. CDR3 length equals 16 residues. V lost 3 bases and J lost 5; bases outside the gene matches: 12. The CDR3 bases are TGTGCCAGCAGCCATGAAGGAGCAGGGGGCGGTGACGAGCAGTACTTC. Protein product: CASSHEGAGGGDEQYF.

With respect to this clonotype: The conserved phenylalanine or tryptophan is not found at the CDR3 terminus, so this likely reflects a read error. This rearrangement joins TRBV2 to TRBJ2-5; 8 nucleotides agree with TRBD2. There are 14 residues in the CDR3. V shed 6 bases, J shed 2 bases, and the junction held 5 bases outside the gene matches. Germline V gives CDR1 SNHLY, CDR2 FYNNEI. CDR3 bases: TGTGCCAGCAGGTCTAGCGGGTTTCAAGAGACCCAGTACTTA. This encodes CASRSSGFQETQYL.

In this sample, this clonotype turned up many times. The chain combines TRBV7-8 with TRBJ1-1, with 10 nucleotides matching TRBD1. V dropped 1 base and J dropped 11; count of bases not matched to a gene: 7. In germline, CDR1 is SGHVS, CDR2 FQNEAQ. This CDR3 contains 14 residues. CDR3 region: CASSLGTGGNWAFF. The CDR3, as DNA: TGTGCCAGCAGCTTAGGGACAGGGGGGAATTGGGCTTTCTTT.

The chain employs TRBV6-6 and TRBJ2-7; possible D gene TRBD2, 5 bases. CDR3 length: 14 residues. The germline V gene encodes CDR1 MNHNY and CDR2 SVGAGI (reference sequence). The CDR3 DNA sequence: TGTGACAAGAGTTACGGACTCTTTGGCTACGAGCAGTACTTC. Protein sequence: CDKSYGLFGYEQYF.